This entry lists 29 T cell receptor beta chains sequenced from one sample in a study of blood T cell repertoires in COVID-19. Using immunoSEQ multiplex PCR, the repertoire was profiled, and TCRdb retains in-frame clones only, with some absent. The table lists 150,000 to 200,000 clones, 90% to 95% of them singletons, with around 0.8% in the top ten. The sample was peripheral blood. The origin of the receptors is a man younger than 40 with COVID-19, enrolled during active disease.

V usage is TRBV18 and J usage is TRBJ1-2; weak D call: TRBD1 (5 bases). The CDR3 is 14 amino acids. CDR1 is KGHSH, CDR2 LQKENI, per germline. V was pared by 2 bases and J by 0 bases, with 7 bases between. CDR3 in amino acids: CASSPMDTNYGYTF. The CDR3, as DNA: TGTGCCAGCTCACCAATGGACACTAACTATGGCTACACCTTC.

The CDR3 loop reads CATGTENTGELFF. The CDR3 DNA is TGTGCCACGGGGACAGAAAACACCGGGGAGCTGTTTTTT. The rearrangement uses TRBV24-1 and TRBJ2-2; TRBD1 agrees at 7 bases. The CDR3 runs 13 residues. The germline V gene has CDR1 KGHDR and CDR2 SFDVKD. The ends lost 10 bases at V and 2 bases at J; junction bases unmatched: 3.

This chain joins TRBV14 and TRBJ2-5; 9 positions agree with TRBD2. The junction had 2 bases not matched to a gene; V was cut back by 4 bases and J by 2 bases. Germline values: CDR1 SGHDN, CDR2 FVKESK. This CDR3 has 14 amino acids. The CDR3 DNA follows: TGTGCCAGCAGCCCGGGACTAGCACAAGAGACCCAGTACTTC. This encodes CASSPGLAQETQYF.

The chain is built from TRBV4-1 and TRBJ2-3; 9 nucleotides match TRBD1. J was trimmed by 2 bases and V by 4 bases; bases with no gene match: 4. This CDR3 is 15 amino acids long. CDR1 is MGHRA, CDR2 YSYEKL, per germline. CDR3 in amino acids: CASSPGTGITDTQYF. In DNA form, the CDR3 reads TGCGCCAGCAGCCCCGGGACAGGGATCACAGATACGCAGTATTTT.

The rearrangement joins TRBV2 to TRBJ1-5; 7 nucleotides line up with TRBD1. The CDR3 sequence is 14 residues long. The V segment lost 7 bases and the J segment 6 bases; nucleotides outside the gene matches: 9. In germline, CDR1 is SNHLY, CDR2 FYNNEI. The CDR3 region has the DNA TGTGCCAGCACTAGAGACAGGGTTGGTCAGCCCCAGCATTTT. This gives the protein CASTRDRVGQPQHF.

The rearrangement uses TRBV7-9 and TRBJ2-3; D is ambiguous. Trimming left V 4 bases short and J 2 bases short, with 13 bases between. Germline V CDR1 and CDR2: SEHNR, FQNEAQ (reference sequence). The CDR3 is 15 residues long. This chain's CDR3 is CASSSSDVNTDTQYF. The CDR3 nucleotides read TGTGCCAGCAGCTCTAGTGACGTTAACACAGATACGCAGTATTTT.

The CDR3 here is CASSRDRAETQYF. CDR3 coding DNA: TGTGCCAGTAGCAGGGACAGGGCAGAGACCCAGTACTTC. This sequence joins TRBV19 and TRBJ2-5; the match to TRBD1 covers 9 bases. Trimming at V came to 6 bases and at J to 4 bases, leaving 3 bases not matched to a gene. Germline assignment: CDR1 LNHDA and CDR2 SQIVND (reference sequence). The CDR3 sequence is 13 residues long.

The V gene is TRBV9, the J gene TRBJ2-2, with a possible D match to TRBD2 (5 bases). This CDR3 is built from 16 residues. CDR1 and CDR2 from the germline V gene are SGDLS and YYNGEE. V lost 0 bases to trimming and J lost 5 bases, with 14 bases between them. This CDR3 reads CASSVECRGCTGELFF. The CDR3 DNA sequence: TGTGCCAGCAGCGTAGAATGTCGGGGATGTACCGGGGAGCTGTTTTTT. Filled out from reference TRBV9 and TRBJ2-2, the complete variable domain reads DSGVTQTPKHLITATGQRVTLRCSPRSGDLSVYWYQQSLDQGLQFLIQYYNGEERAKGNILERFSAQQFPDLHSELNLSSLELGDSALYFCASSVECRGCTGELFFGEGSRLTVL.

The chain is built from TRBV5-1 and TRBJ2-3; TRBD2 aligns across 9 bases. Trimming removed 4 bases from V and 1 base from J; junction bases left unmatched: 4. Germline-derived CDR1 and CDR2 are SGHRS and YFSETQ. The CDR3 consists of 15 residues. The CDR3 spells CASSDSGGRTDTQYF. The CDR3 coding sequence is TGCGCCAGCAGCGATAGCGGGGGCCGCACAGATACGCAGTATTTT.

This chain joins TRBV7-9 and TRBJ1-2; TRBD1 aligns across 9 bases. Germline CDR1 SEHNR, CDR2 FQNEAQ (reference sequence). The CDR3 runs 16 residues. V gave up 0 bases and J gave up 6 bases; unmatched junction bases: 8. CDR3 in DNA: TGTGCCAGCAGCTTAGCCTTTCCCAGGACAGGGGATGGCTACACCTTC. This sequence encodes CASSLAFPRTGDGYTF.

The chain joins TRBV29-1 to TRBJ1-5, with a tentative D call TRBD1 (6 bases). This CDR3 is built from 11 residues. Germline V CDR1 and CDR2: SQVTM, ANQGSEA. Trimming took off 6 bases at V and 13 bases at J, with 16 bases between the two ends. CDR3 region: CSVTTGQRQHF. CDR3 coding DNA: TGCAGCGTCACTACTGGACAGAGACAGCATTTT.

J is TRBJ1-4 and V is TRBV3-1 (or the pseudogene TRBV3-2); D gene ambiguous. Germline CDR1 is LGHDT and CDR2 is YNNKEL (reference sequence). The germline V and J ends were trimmed by 7 bases and 7 bases, with 16 bases remaining between them. The CDR3 consists of 14 residues. CDR3 bases: TGTGCCAGCACCCCCGGGAGGGTTGGTGAAAAACTGTTTTTT. Amino acids: CASTPGRVGEKLFF.

The genes are TRBV19 and TRBJ1-5; D may be TRBD1 (6 bases). Trimming took 3 bases from V and 15 from J, leaving 15 bases between them. The CDR3 is 12 residues long. Germline CDR1 LNHDA, CDR2 SQIVND (reference sequence). CDR3 sequence: CASSMPPGHLHF. The CDR3, as DNA: TGTGCCAGTAGTATGCCTCCGGGACACCTGCATTTT.

This sequence joins TRBV3-1 (or the pseudogene TRBV3-2) and TRBJ2-7; D is uncertain. This CDR3 region has 17 residues. The germline gives CDR1 LGHDT, CDR2 YNNKEL (reference sequence). V was cut by 4 bases and J by 3 bases, with 22 bases left in between. The CDR3 nucleotides read TGTGCCAGCAGCCTTGGATGGGCTCCTCCCTCGTACTACGAGCAGTACTTC. Its protein product is CASSLGWAPPSYYEQYF.

This chain connects TRBV11-2 to TRBJ2-5; 7 nucleotides match TRBD2. The CDR3 spans 14 residues. CDR1 and CDR2 from the germline V gene are SGHAT and FQNNGV. J was trimmed by 5 bases and V by 11 bases; bases with no gene match: 14. CDR3 nucleotides: TGTGCCTCGAAGGCGGGGGTCGGCGGGGAGACCCAGTACTTC. As protein: CASKAGVGGETQYF.

V usage is TRBV27 and J usage is TRBJ2-7; D is possibly TRBD2 (6 bases). Germline CDR1 is MNHEY and CDR2 is SMNVEV (reference sequence). The CDR3 covers 15 residues. V gave up 7 bases and J gave up 5 bases, with 21 bases separating them. CDR3 residues: CASTRDSGPIHEQYF. The CDR3 DNA sequence: TGTGCCAGCACCCGGGACTCTGGGCCAATCCACGAGCAGTACTTC.

The chain has TRBV10-2 and TRBJ1-4; 9 nucleotides line up with TRBD1. Per the germline V gene, CDR1 is WSHSY and CDR2 is SAAADI. With 2 bases clipped from V and 2 bases from J, the junction kept 15 bases outside the gene matches. The CDR3 sequence is 20 residues long. The CDR3 spells CASSEMRRTGVVPTNEKLFF. Here the CDR3 DNA reads TGCGCCAGCAGTGAGATGAGAAGGACAGGGGTAGTTCCGACTAATGAAAAACTGTTTTTT.

The rearrangement uses TRBV3-1 (or the pseudogene TRBV3-2) and TRBJ2-1, with D maybe TRBD1 (6 bases). With 7 bases removed from V and 9 bases from J, the gap between germline ends came to 19 bases. The CDR3 extends over 14 amino acids. Germline V lookup: CDR1 LGHDT, CDR2 YNNKEL (reference sequence). The CDR3 protein is CASNRRDTRGEQFF. In DNA, the CDR3 is TGTGCCAGCAACCGCCGGGACACCCGGGGTGAGCAGTTCTTC.

This sequence joins TRBV2 and TRBJ2-5, with a possible D match to TRBD2 (5 bases). This CDR3 has 14 residues. Trimming stripped 6 bases from V and 0 bases from J, with 11 bases between. CDR1 SNHLY and CDR2 FYNNEI come from the germline V gene. The DNA of the CDR3 is TGTGCCAGCAGGAGGGATTGGGACCAAGAGACCCAGTACTTC. As protein: CASRRDWDQETQYF. The full variable domain, in which reference TRBV2 and TRBJ2-5 provide the parts outside the CDR3, is EPEVTQTPSHQVTQMGQEVILRCVPISNHLYFYWYRQILGQKVEFLVSFYNNEISEKSEIFDDQFSVERPDGSNFTLKIRSTKLEDSAMYFCASRRDWDQETQYFGPGTRLLVL.

The chain is built from TRBV19 and TRBJ1-1; 7 bases align to TRBD1. Looked up from germline, CDR1 is LNHDA and CDR2 is SQIVND (reference sequence). Unmatched junction bases numbered 1, after V lost 3 bases and J lost 0 bases. The CDR3 has 14 amino acids. CDR3 sequence reads: CASSMTGMNTEAFF. The CDR3 region has the DNA TGTGCCAGTAGTATGACAGGGATGAACACTGAAGCTTTCTTT.

The J gene is TRBJ2-7, the V gene TRBV7-9, with TRBD1 identical over 8 bases. The V and J ends lost 7 bases and 4 bases, in that order; junction bases with no gene match: 3. CDR3 length equals 12 residues. Per germline, CDR1 SEHNR and CDR2 FQNEAQ (reference sequence). CDR3 nucleotides: TGTGCCAGCACGGGGACAGGTTACGAGCAGTACTTC. Translating gives CASTGTGYEQYF. Drawing the rest from reference TRBV7-9 and TRBJ2-7, the complete variable domain is DTGVSQNPRHKITKRGQNVTFRCDPISEHNRLYWYRQTLGQGPEFLTYFQNEAQLEKSRLLSDRFSAERPKGSFSTLEIQRTEQGDSAMYLCASTGTGYEQYFGPGTRLTVT.

The V and J genes are TRBV2 and TRBJ2-1; TRBD2 aligns across 10 bases. Germline trimming cut 3 bases from V and 6 bases from J; bases unmatched to any gene: 8. Germline CDR1 reads SNHLY; CDR2 reads FYNNEI. This CDR3 comprises 16 residues. This chain's CDR3 is CASSDQAGGHGNEQFF. The CDR3 DNA reads as TGTGCCAGCAGTGATCAAGCGGGGGGGCATGGCAATGAGCAGTTCTTC.

The chain employs TRBV6-6 and TRBJ2-2; maybe TRBD1 (6 bases). The CDR3 runs 14 residues. Trimming pared 6 bases from V and 1 base from J, leaving 9 bases between. The germline CDR1 and CDR2 sequences are MNHNY and SVGAGI (reference sequence). This CDR3 is CASRKGQNTGELFF. The CDR3 coding sequence is TGTGCCAGCAGGAAGGGACAGAACACCGGGGAGCTGTTTTTT.

J is TRBJ1-6 and V is TRBV6-1; D ambiguous. The CDR3 loop spans 13 amino acids. Germline CDR1 is MNHNS and CDR2 is SASEGT. V lost 0 bases to trimming and J lost 13 bases, with 10 bases between them. The CDR3 DNA sequence: TGTGCCAGCAGTGAAGCTCGGGGAGGGCCCCTCCACTTT. It yields the protein CASSEARGGPLHF.

The rearrangement links TRBV3-1 (or the pseudogene TRBV3-2) to TRBJ2-2, with unresolved D. Trimming took 2 bases from V and 2 from J, leaving 6 bases between them. Germline lookup yields CDR1 LGHDT and CDR2 YNNKEL (reference sequence). The CDR3 consists of 14 residues. In nucleotides, the CDR3 is TGTGCCAGCAGCCAACACACAAACACCGGGGAGCTGTTTTTT. Translated: CASSQHTNTGELFF.

The V gene is TRBV14, the J gene TRBJ2-1; 9 bases agree with TRBD2. The CDR3 has 16 amino acids. Per the germline V gene, CDR1 is SGHDN and CDR2 is FVKESK. Trimming at V came to 0 bases and at J to 6 bases, leaving 6 bases not matched to a gene. The CDR3 DNA is TGTGCCAGCAGCCAAGATCAGGCGGGGGGGCTCAATGAGCAGTTCTTC. This codes for CASSQDQAGGLNEQFF.

The gene calls are TRBV5-1 and TRBJ2-1, with a possible D match to TRBD2 (6 bases). Germline V gene lookup returns CDR1 SGHRS and CDR2 YFSETQ. Trimming pared 0 bases from V and 6 bases from J, leaving 10 bases between. CDR3 length: 14 amino acids. The CDR3 DNA sequence: TGCGCCAGCAGCTTGGGACTAGAGGGCAATGAGCAGTTCTTC. This gives the protein CASSLGLEGNEQFF.

The genes are TRBV7-9 and TRBJ1-1; possible D gene TRBD1, 5 bases. Germline V CDR1 and CDR2: SEHNR, FQNEAQ (reference sequence). Deletions cut 6 bases from V and 3 bases from J, with 14 bases between. This CDR3 is built from 14 residues. The DNA of the CDR3 is TGTGCCAGCAGTTTCCCAGGGTTCTACACTGAAGCTTTCTTT. It translates to CASSFPGFYTEAFF.

The chain joins TRBV19 to TRBJ1-5; a weak D match, TRBD1 (6 bases). Germline V gene sequence: CDR1 LNHDA, CDR2 SQIVND (reference sequence). The germline V and J ends were trimmed by 3 bases and 4 bases, with 22 bases remaining between them. There are 18 residues in the CDR3. CDR3 protein: CASSMGFGARGINQPQHF. Written as DNA, the CDR3 is TGTGCCAGTAGTATGGGTTTTGGGGCAAGGGGGATAAATCAGCCCCAGCATTTT.